This T cell receptor (beta chain) was recorded in a study of blood T cell dynamics during melanoma immunotherapy. Clones were read by immunoSEQ multiplex PCR, and TCRdb kept only the in-frame ones, dropping some. The profile shows around 450 clones, less than 70% of them singletons. This sample's time point: pre-treatment baseline. Blood was drawn before treatment and at week 3 after checkpoint blockade. On this clone itself: Its antigen is undetermined.

The CDR3 is made up of 16 amino acids. CDR1 SEHNR and CDR2 FQNEAQ come from the germline V gene (reference sequence). V dropped 4 bases and J dropped 2; count of bases not matched to a gene: 5. Study results and limitations: The most clonal sorted CD8+ subset, immune-effector cells, was closest to cell-free DNA CDR3 sequences.

This chain links TRBV7-9 with TRBJ2-2; TRBD1 agrees at 9 bases. The starting material was central memory CD8+ T cells from blood, obtained from a patient treated with checkpoint blockade. The receptor's source is a human donor with melanoma. The CDR3 region has the DNA TGTGCCAGCAGCTCCAGACAGGGGGGCAACACCGGGGAGCTGTTTTTT. Protein sequence: CASSSRQGGNTGELFF. The full variable domain, completed using reference TRBV7-9 and TRBJ2-2, is DTGVSQNPRHKITKRGQNVTFRCDPISEHNRLYWYRQTLGQGPEFLTYFQNEAQLEKSRLLSDRFSAERPKGSFSTLEIQRTEQGDSAMYLCASSSRQGGNTGELFFGEGSRLTVL.